The present T cell receptor beta chain was sequenced within a study of response to subunit inactivated influenza vaccine (dated by TCRdb to between 2017 and 2018). Study-level background: Deep quantitative T cell receptor repertoire profiling was used in the study to track responses to a trivalent subunit inactivated influenza vaccine. Here is what the overall study found, with its caveats: The authors suggested that each seasonal influenza vaccination may recruit only a limited number of new T cells.

The CDR3 covers 16 residues, taking in both the cysteine and the phenylalanine. Only CDR3 DNA is held: 48 bases, read in frame from base 1. V lost 9 bases and J lost 5 bases, and the count of bases not matched to a germline gene is 13. CDR1 is given as MNHEY and CDR2 as SVGEGT, both from the germline V gene. This clonotype has only a few counts. Its antigen is not yet known. Per-base qualities were not stored, and no clone one base away is much larger. Receptor libraries were prepared by RT-PCR. The data were produced on an Illumina HiSeq 2500. The public reads were reprocessed in TCRdb via fastp at Q25 and MiXCR, keeping in-frame beta chains. Each record represents a unique CDR3 protein, reported with the most common genes and DNA among its rows. The sample table contains 600,000 to 700,000 distinct CDR3 sequences; only one count was recorded for less than 15% of them. In total, the top ten clones hold approximately 7.6% of the sample.

Recombination joined TRBV6-2 or TRBV6-3 with TRBJ2-1, with 10 bases matching TRBD2. This specimen consisted of PBMCs from blood, obtained 14 to 15 days before vaccination. The receptor comes from a man aged 50 or older who received an inactivated influenza vaccine. Donor details come from another sample of the same person, matched by shared clones. The nucleotide sequence is TGTGCCAGTCGTGGGACTAGCGTTTTTCATCACAATGAGCAGTTCTTC. Translated, it gives CASRGTSVFHHNEQFF.